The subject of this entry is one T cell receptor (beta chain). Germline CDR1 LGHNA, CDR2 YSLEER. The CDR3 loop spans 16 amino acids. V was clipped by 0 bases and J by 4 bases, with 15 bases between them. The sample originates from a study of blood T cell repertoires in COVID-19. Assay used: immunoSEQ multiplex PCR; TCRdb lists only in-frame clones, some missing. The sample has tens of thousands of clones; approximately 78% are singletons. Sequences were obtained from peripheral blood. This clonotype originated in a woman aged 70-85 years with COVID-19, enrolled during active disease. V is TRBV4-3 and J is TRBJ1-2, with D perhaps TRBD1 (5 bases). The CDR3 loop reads CASSQEAGEAIYGYTF. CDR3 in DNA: TGCGCCAGCAGCCAAGAAGCGGGGGAGGCAATCTATGGCTACACCTTC.